This T cell receptor beta chain was retrieved from a study of radiotherapy plus CTLA-4 blockade in lung cancer. About the study: Objective responses were observed in 15% to 20% of patients, and disease control was achieved by around 31%.

The CDR3 spans 15 residues. J gave up 7 bases and V 10 bases, and 15 bases lay outside the gene matches. Per germline, CDR1 SNHLY and CDR2 FYNNEI. Study-level findings and limits: TCR clones from tumors expanded in blood after radiotherapy plus ipilimumab. Interferon-beta and early blood T cell clone dynamics reportedly predicted response best.

In regard to this clone: Its antigen is currently unknown.

Sequencing was performed with immunoSEQ multiplex PCR; in TCRdb, only in-frame clones are kept and a portion is missing. This table has about 62,000 clones, around 77% appearing once. CTLA-4 blockade with ipilimumab, together with focal radiation, was given to patients with chemo-refractory metastatic non-small-cell lung cancer. V and J are TRBV2 and TRBJ1-2; TRBD1 agrees at 10 bases. The sample consisted of peripheral blood, taken from a patient treated with radiotherapy plus ipilimumab. The receptor comes from a human donor with non-small cell lung cancer who had a complete response to radiotherapy plus ipilimumab. CDR3 DNA: TGTGCCAACCAACCGGGACAGGGGAGGGATAGTGGCTACACCTTC. Protein: CANQPGQGRDSGYTF.